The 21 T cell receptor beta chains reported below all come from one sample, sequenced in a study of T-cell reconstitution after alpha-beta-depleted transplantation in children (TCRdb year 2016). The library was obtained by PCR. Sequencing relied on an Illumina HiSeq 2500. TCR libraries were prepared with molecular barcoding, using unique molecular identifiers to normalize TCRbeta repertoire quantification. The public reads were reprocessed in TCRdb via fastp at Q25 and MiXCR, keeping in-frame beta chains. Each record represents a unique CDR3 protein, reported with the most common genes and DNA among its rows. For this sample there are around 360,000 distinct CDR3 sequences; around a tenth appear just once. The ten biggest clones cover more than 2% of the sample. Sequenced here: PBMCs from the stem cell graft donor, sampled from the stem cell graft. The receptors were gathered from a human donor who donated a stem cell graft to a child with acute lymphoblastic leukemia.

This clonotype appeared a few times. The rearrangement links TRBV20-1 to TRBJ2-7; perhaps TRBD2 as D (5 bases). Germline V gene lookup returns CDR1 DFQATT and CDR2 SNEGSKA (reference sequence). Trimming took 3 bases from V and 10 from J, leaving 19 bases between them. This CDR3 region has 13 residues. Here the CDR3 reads CSARTGLANVQYF. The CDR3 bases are TGCAGTGCTAGGACGGGCCTAGCCAACGTCCAGTACTTC.

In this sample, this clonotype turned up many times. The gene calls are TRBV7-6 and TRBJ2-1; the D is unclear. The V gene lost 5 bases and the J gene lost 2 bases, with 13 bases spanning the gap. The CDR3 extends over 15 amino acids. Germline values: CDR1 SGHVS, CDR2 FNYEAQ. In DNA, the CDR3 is TGTGCCAGCAGCGTCCTGGGCGGAGCCTACAATGAGCAGTTCTTC. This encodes CASSVLGGAYNEQFF.

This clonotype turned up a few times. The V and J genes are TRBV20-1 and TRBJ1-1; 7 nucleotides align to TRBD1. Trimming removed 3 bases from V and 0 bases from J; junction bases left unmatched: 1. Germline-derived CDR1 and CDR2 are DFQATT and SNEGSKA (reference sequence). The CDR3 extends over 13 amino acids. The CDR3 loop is CSARTGMNTEAFF. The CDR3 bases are TGCAGTGCTAGGACAGGGATGAACACTGAAGCTTTCTTT.

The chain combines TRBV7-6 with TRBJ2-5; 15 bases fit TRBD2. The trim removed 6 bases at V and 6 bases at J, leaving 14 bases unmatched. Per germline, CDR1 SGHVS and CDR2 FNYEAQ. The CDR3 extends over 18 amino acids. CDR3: CASRHPGLAGGPEKTQYF. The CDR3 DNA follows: TGTGCCAGCAGGCACCCCGGACTAGCGGGAGGGCCGGAAAAGACCCAGTACTTC.

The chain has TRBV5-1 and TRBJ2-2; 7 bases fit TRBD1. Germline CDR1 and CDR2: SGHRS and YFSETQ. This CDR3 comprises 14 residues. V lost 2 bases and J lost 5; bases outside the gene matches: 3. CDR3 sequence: CASSFYRGTGELFF. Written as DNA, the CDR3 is TGCGCCAGCAGCTTTTACAGGGGAACCGGGGAGCTGTTTTTT.

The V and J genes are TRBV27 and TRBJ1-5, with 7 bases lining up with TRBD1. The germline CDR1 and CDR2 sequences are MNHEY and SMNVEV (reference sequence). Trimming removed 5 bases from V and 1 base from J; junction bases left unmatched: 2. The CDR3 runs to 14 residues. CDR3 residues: CASSETGSNQPQHF. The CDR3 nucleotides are TGTGCCAGCAGTGAGACAGGGAGCAATCAGCCCCAGCATTTT.

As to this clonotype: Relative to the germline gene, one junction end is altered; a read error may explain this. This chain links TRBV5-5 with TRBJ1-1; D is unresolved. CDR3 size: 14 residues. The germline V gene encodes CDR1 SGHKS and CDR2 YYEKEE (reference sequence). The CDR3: CASSFLAENTEAFF. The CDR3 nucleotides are TGTGCCAGCAGCTTTCTTGCCGAGAACACTGAAGCTTTCTTC.

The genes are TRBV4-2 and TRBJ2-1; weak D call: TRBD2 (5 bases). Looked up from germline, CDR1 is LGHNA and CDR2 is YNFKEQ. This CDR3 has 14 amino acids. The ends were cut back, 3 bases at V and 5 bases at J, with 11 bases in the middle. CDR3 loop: CASSHGTGDNEQFF. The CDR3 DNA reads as TGTGCCAGCAGCCATGGAACCGGGGACAATGAGCAGTTCTTC.

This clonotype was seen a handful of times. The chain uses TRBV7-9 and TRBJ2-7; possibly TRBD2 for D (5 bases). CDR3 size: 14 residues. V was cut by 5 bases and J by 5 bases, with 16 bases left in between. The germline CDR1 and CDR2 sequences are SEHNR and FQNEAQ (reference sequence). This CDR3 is CASSPPGRGDEQYF. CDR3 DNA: TGTGCCAGCAGCCCCCCGGGCCGGGGAGACGAGCAGTACTTC.

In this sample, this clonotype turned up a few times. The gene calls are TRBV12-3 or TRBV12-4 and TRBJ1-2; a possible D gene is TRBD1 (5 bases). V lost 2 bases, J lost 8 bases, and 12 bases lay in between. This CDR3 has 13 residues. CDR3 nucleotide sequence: TGTGCCAGCAGTTTACATGGGGGGACCGGCTACACCTTC. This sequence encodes CASSLHGGTGYTF.

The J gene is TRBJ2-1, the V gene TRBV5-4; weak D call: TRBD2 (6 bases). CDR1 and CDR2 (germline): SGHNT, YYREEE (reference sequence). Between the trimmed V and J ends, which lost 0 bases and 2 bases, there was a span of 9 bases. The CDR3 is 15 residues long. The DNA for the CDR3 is TGTGCCAGCAGCTTGGCCCGGGAGCCCTACAATGAGCAGTTCTTC. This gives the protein CASSLAREPYNEQFF.

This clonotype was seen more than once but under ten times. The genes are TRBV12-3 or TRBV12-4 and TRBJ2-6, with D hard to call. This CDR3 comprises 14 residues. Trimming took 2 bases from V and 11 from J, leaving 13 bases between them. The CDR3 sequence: CASSLSISTDVLTF. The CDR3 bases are TGTGCCAGCAGTTTATCCATAAGTACCGACGTCCTGACTTTC.

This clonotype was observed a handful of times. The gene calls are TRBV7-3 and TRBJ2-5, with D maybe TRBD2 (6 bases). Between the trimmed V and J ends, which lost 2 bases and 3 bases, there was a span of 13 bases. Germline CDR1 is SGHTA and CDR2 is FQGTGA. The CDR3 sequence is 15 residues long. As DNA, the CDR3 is TGTGCCAGCAGCTTAGGGGGGAGCGCCGAAGAGACCCAGTACTTC. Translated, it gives CASSLGGSAEETQYF.

In nucleotides, the CDR3 is TGTGCCAGCAGCTTATGGCGGGGACTAGCGGGGCCCTCCTACGAGCAGTACTTC. Translating it yields CASSLWRGLAGPSYEQYF. The rearrangement joins TRBV11-1 to TRBJ2-7; 13 nucleotides align to TRBD2. With 2 bases clipped from V and 0 bases from J, the junction kept 7 bases outside the gene matches. The CDR3 runs 18 residues. Germline V CDR1 and CDR2: SGHAT, FQDESV (reference sequence).

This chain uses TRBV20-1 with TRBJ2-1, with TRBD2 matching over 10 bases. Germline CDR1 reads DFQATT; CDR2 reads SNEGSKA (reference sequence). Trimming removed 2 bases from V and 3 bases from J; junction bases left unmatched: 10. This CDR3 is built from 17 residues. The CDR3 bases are TGCAGTGCTAGACGCTTGAGTACTAGCGGGATCTACAATGAGCAGTTCTTC. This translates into CSARRLSTSGIYNEQFF.

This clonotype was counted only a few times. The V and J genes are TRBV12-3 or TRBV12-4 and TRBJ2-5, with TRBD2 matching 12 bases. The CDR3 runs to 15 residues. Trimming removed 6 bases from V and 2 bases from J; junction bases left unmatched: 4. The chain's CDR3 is CASSRGLAGQETQYF. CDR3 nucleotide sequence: TGTGCCAGCAGCCGCGGACTAGCGGGACAAGAGACCCAGTACTTC.

The CDR3 region is CASSPQGLAVTDTQYF. CDR3 nucleotides: TGTGCCAGCAGTCCCCAGGGACTAGCGGTCACAGATACGCAGTATTTT. This chain connects TRBV12-3 or TRBV12-4 to TRBJ2-3; 11 bases are a match to TRBD2. The trim removed 5 bases at V and 2 bases at J, leaving 6 bases unmatched. The CDR3 is made up of 16 amino acids.

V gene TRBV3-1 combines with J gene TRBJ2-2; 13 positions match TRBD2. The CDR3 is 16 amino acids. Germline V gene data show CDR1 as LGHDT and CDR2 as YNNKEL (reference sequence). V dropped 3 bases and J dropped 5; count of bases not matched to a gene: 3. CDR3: CASSHRTSGSTGELFF. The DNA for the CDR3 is TGTGCCAGCAGCCATCGGACTAGCGGGAGTACCGGGGAGCTGTTTTTT.

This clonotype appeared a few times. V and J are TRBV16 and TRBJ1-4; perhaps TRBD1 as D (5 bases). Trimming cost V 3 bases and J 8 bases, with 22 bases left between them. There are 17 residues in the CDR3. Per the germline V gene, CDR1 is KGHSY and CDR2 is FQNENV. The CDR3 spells CASSHSRHQGAGEKLFF. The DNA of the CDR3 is TGTGCCAGCAGCCACTCCCGCCACCAGGGAGCGGGCGAAAAACTGTTTTTT.

The CDR3 DNA sequence: TGTGCCAGCAGCCCTCCAAGACAGCCGTATGGCTACACCTTC. Its translation: CASSPPRQPYGYTF. The chain joins TRBV7-9 to TRBJ1-2, with D possibly matching TRBD1 (5 bases). Between the trimmed V and J ends, which lost 5 bases and 5 bases, there was a span of 15 bases. The germline gives CDR1 SEHNR, CDR2 FQNEAQ (reference sequence). This CDR3 region has 14 residues. Supplemented by reference TRBV7-9 and TRBJ1-2, the full variable domain reads DTGVSQNPRHKITKRGQNVTFRCDPISEHNRLYWYRQTLGQGPEFLTYFQNEAQLEKSRLLSDRFSAERPKGSFSTLEIQRTEQGDSAMYLCASSPPRQPYGYTFGSGTRLTVV.

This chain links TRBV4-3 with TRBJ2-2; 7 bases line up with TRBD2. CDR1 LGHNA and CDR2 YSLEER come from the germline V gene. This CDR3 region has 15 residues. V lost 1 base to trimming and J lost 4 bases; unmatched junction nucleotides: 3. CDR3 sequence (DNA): TGCGCCAGCAGCCAAGTTGGGGAGGGCACCGGGGAGCTGTTTTTT. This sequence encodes CASSQVGEGTGELFF.